These 21 T cell receptor beta chains were all obtained from the same sample, sequenced in a study of blood T cells in healthy people across ages. For the second PCR, which ran for 7 to 11 cycles, a sample-barcoded 5' primer and a J-beta primer mix were used. Via MiXCR, TCRdb re-called the 5' RACE reads, giving one row per CDR3 protein. The sample contains 550,000 to 650,000 distinct CDR3 sequences, less than 35% of which appear only once. Material: blood. These receptors were taken from a woman of 80 years or more in good health.

Notes on this clonotype: It may be a read error: a sequence one base away is much more abundant. J is TRBJ2-7 and V is TRBV7-6, with a tentative D call TRBD1 (6 bases). V lost 3 bases and J lost 6, with 9 bases in between. The CDR3 has 12 residues. Germline values: CDR1 SGHVS, CDR2 FNYEAQ. The DNA of the CDR3 is TGTGCCAGCAGCTTCGAACAGGGCGAGCAGTACTTC. It encodes CASSFEQGEQYF.

This clonotype was detected only once. A much larger clone lies one base from this, so it may be a read error. The V and J genes are TRBV5-1 and TRBJ2-1, with 12 bases lining up with TRBD2. V dropped 3 bases and J dropped 5; count of bases not matched to a gene: 6. The CDR3 is 16 amino acids. CDR1 SGHRS and CDR2 YFSETQ come from the germline V gene. The CDR3 is CASSSSLAGGHNEQFF. CDR3 nucleotide sequence: TGCGCCAGCAGCTCTTCACTAGCGGGGGGCCACAATGAGCAGTTCTTC.

This clonotype was counted at least ten times. The chain employs TRBV7-9 and TRBJ2-3; D possibly corresponds to TRBD1 (6 bases). The V end lost 5 bases, the J end lost 9 bases, and 12 bases lay between the germline ends. CDR3 length: 12 residues. CDR1 and CDR2 (germline): SEHNR, FQNEAQ (reference sequence). The CDR3 region is CASSPDSGTQYF. CDR3 DNA sequence: TGTGCCAGCAGCCCGGACAGTGGCACGCAGTATTTT. The full variable domain, rest sourced from reference TRBV7-9 and TRBJ2-3, is DTGVSQNPRHKITKRGQNVTFRCDPISEHNRLYWYRQTLGQGPEFLTYFQNEAQLEKSRLLSDRFSAERPKGSFSTLEIQRTEQGDSAMYLCASSPDSGTQYFGPGTRLTVL.

The table lists this clonotype with a few counts. The chain links TRBV6-1 to TRBJ1-2, with D perhaps TRBD1 (6 bases). The CDR3 runs 13 residues. V dropped 3 bases and J dropped 8 bases, with 13 bases sitting between them. The germline gives CDR1 MNHNS, CDR2 SASEGT. CDR3 DNA: TGTGCCAGCAGTGAGCTGGGGGCCTGGGGCTACACCTTC. Translating it yields CASSELGAWGYTF.

The chain has TRBV4-2 and TRBJ1-2, with D perhaps matching TRBD1 (6 bases). The V end was cut by 1 base, the J end by 3 bases, with 9 bases between. Germline V lookup: CDR1 LGHNA, CDR2 YNFKEQ. CDR3 length: 14 amino acids. The chain's CDR3 is CASSQGRQDYGYTF. The CDR3 region has the DNA TGTGCCAGCAGCCAAGGTCGACAGGACTATGGCTACACCTTC.

The chain uses TRBV5-1 and TRBJ2-3; perhaps D is TRBD1 or TRBD2 (5 bases each). Per germline, CDR1 SGHRS and CDR2 YFSETQ. The V end was cut by 4 bases, the J end by 8 bases, with 23 bases between. This CDR3 comprises 16 residues. The CDR3 spells CASSNGTRFTPGTQYF. CDR3 in DNA: TGCGCCAGCAGCAATGGGACCCGATTTACACCCGGTACGCAGTATTTT.

Worth noting for this clonotype: One base away lies a much larger clone, so this may be a sequencing read error. The CDR3 reads CAATGTTDEQFF. The CDR3 DNA reads TGTGCCGCGACCGGGACTACCGATGAGCAGTTCTTC. This chain uses TRBV10-3 with TRBJ2-1, with 7 nucleotides matching TRBD2. V dropped 11 bases and J dropped 8; count of bases not matched to a gene: 9. The germline V gene has CDR1 ENHRY and CDR2 SYGVKD. The CDR3 contains 12 residues.

This clonotype occurred a few times. The chain recombines TRBV13 with TRBJ1-1; possible D gene TRBD1, 6 bases. Trimming cost V 5 bases and J 4 bases, with 14 bases left between them. CDR3 length equals 14 residues. Germline V CDR1 and CDR2: PRHDT, FYEKMQ (reference sequence). The CDR3 region is CASSTLQGITEAFF. In nucleotides, the CDR3 is TGTGCCAGCAGCACCCTCCAGGGGATCACTGAAGCTTTCTTT.

The rearrangement joins TRBV9 to TRBJ1-1, with a weak D call TRBD1 (5 bases). Germline V CDR1 and CDR2: SGDLS, YYNGEE. The CDR3 is 15 amino acids. V shed 4 bases and J shed 4 bases, with 17 bases lying between them. The CDR3 loop reads CASSPREGSGTEAFF. CDR3 nucleotides: TGTGCCAGCAGCCCCCGTGAGGGGTCGGGCACTGAAGCTTTCTTT.

About this clonotype: A clone one base away is much larger, so this may be a read error. The chain has TRBV6-1 and TRBJ2-1; the match to TRBD1 covers 7 bases. CDR3 length equals 16 residues. Germline trimming cut 1 base from V and 13 bases from J; bases unmatched to any gene: 16. Germline V gene data show CDR1 as MNHNS and CDR2 as SASEGT. The CDR3 sequence: CASSEDRGYGQETQFF. CDR3 DNA sequence: TGTGCCAGCAGTGAAGACAGGGGCTATGGTCAAGAGACCCAGTTCTTC.

V and J are TRBV12-5 and TRBJ1-2; D is unclear. In germline, CDR1 is LGHNT, CDR2 FRNRAP. This CDR3 comprises 12 residues. The ends were cut back, 5 bases at V and 3 bases at J, with 7 bases in the middle. DNA for the CDR3: TGTGCTAGTGGTGCATCGGACTATGGCTACACCTTC. Protein sequence: CASGASDYGYTF. The variable domain in full, with the rest retrieved from reference TRBV12-5 and TRBJ1-2, is DARVTQTPRHKVTEMGQEVTMRCQPILGHNTVFWYRQTMMQGLELLAYFRNRAPLDDSGMPKDRFSAEMPDATLATLKIQPSEPRDSAVYFCASGASDYGYTFGSGTRLTVV.

This clonotype has ten or more counts. The J gene is TRBJ2-7, the V gene TRBV6-5; 12 positions agree with TRBD2. V dropped 4 bases and J dropped 7; count of bases not matched to a gene: 8. The CDR3 runs to 15 residues. Germline CDR1 is MNHEY and CDR2 is SVGAGI. CDR3 loop: CASSFSTSGGGEQYF. The CDR3 bases are TGTGCCAGCAGTTTTTCGACTAGCGGGGGCGGGGAGCAGTACTTC.

This clonotype was found many times. DNA of the CDR3: TGTGCCAGCAGCTTAGGTAGGGGGAATCAGCCCCAGCATTTT. It specifies CASSLGRGNQPQHF. The genes are TRBV3-1 and TRBJ1-5; the D gene is possibly TRBD1 (6 bases). This CDR3 spans 14 amino acids. CDR1 is LGHDT and CDR2 is YNNKEL in the germline V gene (reference sequence). V was shortened by 5 bases and J by 4 bases, with 12 bases between the two germline ends.

This clonotype has ten or more counts. The chain employs TRBV20-1 and TRBJ1-5, with D maybe TRBD1 (6 bases). Germline assignment: CDR1 DFQATT and CDR2 SNEGSKA (reference sequence). Trimming cost V 1 base and J 0 bases, with 16 bases left between them. CDR3 size: 17 residues. CDR3 coding DNA: TGCAGTGCTAGAGCCGGGGGCGCGGGGTATAGCAATCAGCCCCAGCATTTT. Translation: CSARAGGAGYSNQPQHF.

This chain uses TRBV29-1 with TRBJ2-5, with D uncertain. The J call may be incorrect, as the DNA end agrees better with TRBJ2-7. The CDR3 runs 12 residues. Germline lookup yields CDR1 SQVTM and CDR2 ANQGSEA. The CDR3 nucleotides read TGCAGCGTTGAAGGGGAAGGAGACGAGCAGTACTTC. This gives the protein CSVEGEGDEQYF.

This chain uses TRBV5-6 with TRBJ1-6; D remains ambiguous. V gave up 4 bases and J gave up 7 bases, with 6 bases separating them. Germline V gene lookup returns CDR1 SGHDT and CDR2 YYEEEE. The CDR3 runs to 12 residues. CDR3 sequence (DNA): TGTGCCAGCAGCAACTTCAATTCACCCCTCCACTTT. Protein product: CASSNFNSPLHF. Combining the CDR3 with reference TRBV5-6 and TRBJ1-6 gives the whole variable domain DAGVTQSPTHLIKTRGQQVTLRCSPKSGHDTVSWYQQALGQGPQFIFQYYEEEERQRGNFPDRFSGHQFPNYSSELNVNALLLGDSALYLCASSNFNSPLHFGNGTRLTVT.

This clonotype was detected ten times or more. This chain uses TRBV6-1 with TRBJ1-1; possibly TRBD1 for D (5 bases). Germline-derived CDR1 and CDR2 are MNHNS and SASEGT. The V end lost 4 bases, the J end lost 1 base, and 7 bases lay between the germline ends. The CDR3 runs 13 residues. CDR3 DNA: TGTGCCAGCAGTGCCAGGGAGAACACTGAAGCTTTCTTT. It encodes CASSARENTEAFF.

Note on this clonotype: A much larger clone sits a single nucleotide away, making a read error possible. The chain employs TRBV11-2 and TRBJ2-3; D might be TRBD1 or TRBD2, each matching 5 bases. The CDR3 is made up of 15 amino acids. The V gene's germline CDR1 is SGHAT and CDR2 FQNNGV. As DNA, the CDR3 is TGTGCCAGCAGCTTAGACGGGGCTAGCACAGATGCGCAGTATTTT. Translating it yields CASSLDGASTDAQYF.

This clonotype was observed many times. The J gene is TRBJ2-1, the V gene TRBV6-1; D is possibly TRBD1 (5 bases). Germline CDR1 MNHNS, CDR2 SASEGT. The V end lost 6 bases, the J end lost 6 bases, and 15 bases lay between the germline ends. The CDR3 covers 14 residues. The CDR3: CASRGQNWSNEQFF. CDR3 sequence (DNA): TGTGCCAGCAGGGGGCAGAATTGGAGCAATGAGCAGTTCTTC.

Notes on this clonotype: A much larger clone lies one base from this, so it may be a read error. The chain employs TRBV6-6 and TRBJ2-7, with 8 bases matching TRBD2. Trimming cost V 5 bases and J 6 bases; bases outside gene matches: 12. Germline CDR1 is MNHNY and CDR2 is SVGAGI (reference sequence). This CDR3 spans 15 amino acids. The CDR3 here is CASSAAGTSRGEQYF. DNA of the CDR3: TGTGCCAGCAGTGCTGCCGGGACTAGTCGAGGCGAGCAGTACTTC.

Concerning this clonotype itself: A read error may explain this, as a much larger clone is one base away. The V and J genes are TRBV10-3 and TRBJ2-5; TRBD1 agrees at 10 bases. This CDR3 comprises 14 residues. V gave up 6 bases and J gave up 11 bases; unmatched junction bases: 12. CDR1 is ENHRY and CDR2 is SYGVKD in the germline V gene. The CDR3: CAIRPGQGKDEQYF. CDR3 nucleotide sequence: TGTGCCATCAGACCGGGACAGGGGAAGGATGAGCAGTACTTC.